Included here is one T cell receptor beta chain sequence, with context. What it recognizes is unknown. This sample was taken from a study of somatic mutations in cytotoxic T cells in rheumatoid arthritis. Study findings and constraints: Greater age accompanied higher CD8+ clonality in rheumatoid arthritis patients, a pattern that was absent in healthy controls.

The V and J ends lost 5 bases and 0 bases respectively, with 14 bases between them. The CDR3 runs to 16 residues. Germline CDR1 and CDR2: SEHNR and FQNEAQ (reference sequence). Assay used: immunoSEQ multiplex PCR; TCRdb lists only in-frame clones, some missing. The sample records 15,000 or so clones, about four fifths being singletons. Positive magnetic bead selection separated CD4+ and CD8+ cells, and flow cytometry confirmed purity. This chain links TRBV7-9 with TRBJ2-1; D not certain. This clonotype was sampled from an adult with rheumatoid arthritis. The sequenced sample was CD8+ T cells sorted from blood. CDR3 nucleotides: TGTGCCAGCAGCCCCCCTGGCGGAAGCTCCTACAATGAGCAGTTCTTC. It translates to CASSPPGGSSYNEQFF. Full variable domain (outside the CDR3, taken from reference TRBV7-9 and TRBJ2-1): DTGVSQNPRHKITKRGQNVTFRCDPISEHNRLYWYRQTLGQGPEFLTYFQNEAQLEKSRLLSDRFSAERPKGSFSTLEIQRTEQGDSAMYLCASSPPGGSSYNEQFFGPGTRLTVL.